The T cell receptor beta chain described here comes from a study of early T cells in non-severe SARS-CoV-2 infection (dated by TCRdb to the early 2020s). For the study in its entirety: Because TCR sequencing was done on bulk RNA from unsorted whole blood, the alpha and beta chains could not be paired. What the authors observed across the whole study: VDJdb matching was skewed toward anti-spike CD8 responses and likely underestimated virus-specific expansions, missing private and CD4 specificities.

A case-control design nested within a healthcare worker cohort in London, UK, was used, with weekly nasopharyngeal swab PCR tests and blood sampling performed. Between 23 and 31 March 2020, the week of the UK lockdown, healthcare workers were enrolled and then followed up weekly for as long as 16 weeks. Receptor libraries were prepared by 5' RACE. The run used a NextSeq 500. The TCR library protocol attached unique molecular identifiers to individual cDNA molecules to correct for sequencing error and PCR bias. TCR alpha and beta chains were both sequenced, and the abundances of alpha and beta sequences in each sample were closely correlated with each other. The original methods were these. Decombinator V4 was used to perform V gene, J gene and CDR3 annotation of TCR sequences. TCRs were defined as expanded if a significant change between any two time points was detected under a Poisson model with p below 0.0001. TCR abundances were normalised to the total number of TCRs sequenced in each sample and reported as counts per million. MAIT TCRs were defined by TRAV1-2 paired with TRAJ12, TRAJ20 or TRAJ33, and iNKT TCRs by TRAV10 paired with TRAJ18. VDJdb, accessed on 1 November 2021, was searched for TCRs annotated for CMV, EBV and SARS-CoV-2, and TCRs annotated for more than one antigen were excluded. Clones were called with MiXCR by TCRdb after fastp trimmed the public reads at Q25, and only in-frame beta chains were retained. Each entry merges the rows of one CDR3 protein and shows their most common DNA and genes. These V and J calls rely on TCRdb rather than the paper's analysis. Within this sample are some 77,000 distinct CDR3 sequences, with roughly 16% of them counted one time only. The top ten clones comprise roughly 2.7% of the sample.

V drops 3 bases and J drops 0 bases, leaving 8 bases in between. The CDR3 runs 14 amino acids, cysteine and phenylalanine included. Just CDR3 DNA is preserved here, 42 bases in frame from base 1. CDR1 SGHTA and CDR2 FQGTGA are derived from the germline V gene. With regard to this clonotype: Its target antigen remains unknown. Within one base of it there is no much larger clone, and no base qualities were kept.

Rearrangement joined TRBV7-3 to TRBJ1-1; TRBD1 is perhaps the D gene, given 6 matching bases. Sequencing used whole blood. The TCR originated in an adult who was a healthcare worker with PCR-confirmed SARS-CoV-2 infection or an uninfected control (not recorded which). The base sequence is TGTGCCAGCAGCTTGGGACATATGAACACTGAAGCTTTCTTT. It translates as CASSLGHMNTEAFF.